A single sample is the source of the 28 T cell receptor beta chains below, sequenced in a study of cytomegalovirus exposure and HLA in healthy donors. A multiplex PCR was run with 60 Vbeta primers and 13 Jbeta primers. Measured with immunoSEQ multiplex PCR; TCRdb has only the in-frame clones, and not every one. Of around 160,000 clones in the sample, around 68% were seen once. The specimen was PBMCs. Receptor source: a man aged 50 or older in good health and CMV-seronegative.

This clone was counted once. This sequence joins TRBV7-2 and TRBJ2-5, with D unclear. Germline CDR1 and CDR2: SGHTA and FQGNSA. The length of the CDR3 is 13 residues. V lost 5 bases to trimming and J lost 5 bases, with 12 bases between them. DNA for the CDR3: TGTGCCAGCAGCCGTGAGGCGCTGGAGACCCAGTACTTC. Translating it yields CASSREALETQYF.

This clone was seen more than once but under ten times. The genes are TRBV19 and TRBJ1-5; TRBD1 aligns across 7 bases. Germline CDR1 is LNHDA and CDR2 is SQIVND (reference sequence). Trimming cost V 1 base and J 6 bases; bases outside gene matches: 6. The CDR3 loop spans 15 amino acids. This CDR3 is CASSIVGTVGQPQHF. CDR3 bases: TGTGCCAGTAGTATAGTGGGGACAGTGGGTCAGCCCCAGCATTTT. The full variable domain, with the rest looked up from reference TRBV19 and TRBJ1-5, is DGGITQSPKYLFRKEGQNVTLSCEQNLNHDAMYWYRQDPGQGLRLIYYSQIVNDFQKGDIAEGYSVSREKKESFPLTVTSAQKNPTAFYLCASSIVGTVGQPQHFGDGTRLSIL.

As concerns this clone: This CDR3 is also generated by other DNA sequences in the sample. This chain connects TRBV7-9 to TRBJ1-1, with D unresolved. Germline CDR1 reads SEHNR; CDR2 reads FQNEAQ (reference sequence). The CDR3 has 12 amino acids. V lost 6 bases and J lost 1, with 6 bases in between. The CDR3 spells CASSVSNTEAFF. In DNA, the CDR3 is TGTGCCAGCAGTGTCTCGAACACTGAAGCTTTCTTT. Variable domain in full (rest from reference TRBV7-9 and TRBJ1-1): DTGVSQNPRHKITKRGQNVTFRCDPISEHNRLYWYRQTLGQGPEFLTYFQNEAQLEKSRLLSDRFSAERPKGSFSTLEIQRTEQGDSAMYLCASSVSNTEAFFGQGTRLTVV.

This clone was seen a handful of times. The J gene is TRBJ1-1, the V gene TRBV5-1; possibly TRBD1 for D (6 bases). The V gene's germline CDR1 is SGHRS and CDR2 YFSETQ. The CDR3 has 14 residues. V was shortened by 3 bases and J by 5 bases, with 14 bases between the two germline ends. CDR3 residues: CASSSGDIRTEAFF. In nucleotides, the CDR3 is TGCGCCAGCAGCTCAGGGGACATAAGAACTGAAGCTTTCTTT.

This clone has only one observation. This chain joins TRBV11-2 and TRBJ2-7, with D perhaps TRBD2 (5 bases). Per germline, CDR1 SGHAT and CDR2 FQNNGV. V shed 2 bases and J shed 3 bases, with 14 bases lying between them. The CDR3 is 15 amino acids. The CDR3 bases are TGTGCCAGCAGCTTACCACACGGGGTTCTCTACGAGCAGTACTTC. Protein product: CASSLPHGVLYEQYF.

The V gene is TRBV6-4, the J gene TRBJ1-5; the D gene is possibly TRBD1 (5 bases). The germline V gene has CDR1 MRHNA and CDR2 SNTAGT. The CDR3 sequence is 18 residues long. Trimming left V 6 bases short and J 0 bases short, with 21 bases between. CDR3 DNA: TGTGCCAGCAGGGGGGGGACGGTGACGATTTATAGCAATCAGCCCCAGCATTTT. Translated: CASRGGTVTIYSNQPQHF.

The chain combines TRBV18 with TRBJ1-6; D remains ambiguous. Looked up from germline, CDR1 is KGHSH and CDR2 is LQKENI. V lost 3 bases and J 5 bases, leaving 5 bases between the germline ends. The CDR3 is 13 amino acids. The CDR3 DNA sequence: TGTGCCAGCTCACCCGTCGATAATTCACCCCTCCACTTT. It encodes CASSPVDNSPLHF.

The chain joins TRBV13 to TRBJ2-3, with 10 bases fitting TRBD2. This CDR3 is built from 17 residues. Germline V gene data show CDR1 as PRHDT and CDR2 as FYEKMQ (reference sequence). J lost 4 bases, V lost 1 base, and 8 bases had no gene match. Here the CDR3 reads CASSLEASGGAPDTQYF. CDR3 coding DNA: TGTGCCAGCAGCTTAGAGGCCAGCGGGGGGGCCCCAGATACGCAGTATTTT.

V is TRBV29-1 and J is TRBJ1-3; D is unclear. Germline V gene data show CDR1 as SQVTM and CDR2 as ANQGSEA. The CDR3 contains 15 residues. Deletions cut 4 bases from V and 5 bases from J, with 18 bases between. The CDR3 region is CSVAQVSAGRNTIYF. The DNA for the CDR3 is TGCAGCGTTGCTCAGGTTTCTGCCGGTCGAAACACCATATATTTT.

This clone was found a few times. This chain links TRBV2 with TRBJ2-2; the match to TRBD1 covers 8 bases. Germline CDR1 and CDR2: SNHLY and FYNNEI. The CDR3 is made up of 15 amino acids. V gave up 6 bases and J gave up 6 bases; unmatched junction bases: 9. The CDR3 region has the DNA TGTGCCAGCAGCCCGACAGGGGCCAAGGCCGGGGAGCTGTTTTTT. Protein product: CASSPTGAKAGELFF.

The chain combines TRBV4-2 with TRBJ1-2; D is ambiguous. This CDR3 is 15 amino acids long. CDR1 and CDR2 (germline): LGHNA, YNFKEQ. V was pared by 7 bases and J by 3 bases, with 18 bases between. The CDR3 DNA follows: TGTGCCAGCACCCCGCAGCTAGACCGGGACTATGGCTACACCTTC. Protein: CASTPQLDRDYGYTF.

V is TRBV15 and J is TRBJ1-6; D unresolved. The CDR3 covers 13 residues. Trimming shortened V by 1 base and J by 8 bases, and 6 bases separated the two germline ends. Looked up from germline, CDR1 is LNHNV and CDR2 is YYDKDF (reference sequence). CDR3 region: CATSRGHDSPLHF. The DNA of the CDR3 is TGTGCCACCAGCAGAGGACATGATTCACCCCTCCACTTT.

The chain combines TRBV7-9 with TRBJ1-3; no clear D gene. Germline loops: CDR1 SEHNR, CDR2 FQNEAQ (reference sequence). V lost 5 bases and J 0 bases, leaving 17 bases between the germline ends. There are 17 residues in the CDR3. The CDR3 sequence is CASSPGGLVISGNTIYF. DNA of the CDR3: TGTGCCAGCAGCCCCGGAGGGCTAGTGATCTCTGGAAACACCATATATTTT. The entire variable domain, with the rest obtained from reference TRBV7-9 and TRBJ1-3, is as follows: DTGVSQNPRHKITKRGQNVTFRCDPISEHNRLYWYRQTLGQGPEFLTYFQNEAQLEKSRLLSDRFSAERPKGSFSTLEIQRTEQGDSAMYLCASSPGGLVISGNTIYFGEGSWLTVV.

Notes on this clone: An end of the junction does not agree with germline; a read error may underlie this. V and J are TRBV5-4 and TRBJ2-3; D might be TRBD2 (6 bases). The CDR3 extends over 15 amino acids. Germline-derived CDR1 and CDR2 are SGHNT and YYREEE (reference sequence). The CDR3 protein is CASRLGLARVDTQYF. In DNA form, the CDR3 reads TGTGCCAGCAGATTGGGGCTAGCGAGGGTAGATACGCAGTATTTT.

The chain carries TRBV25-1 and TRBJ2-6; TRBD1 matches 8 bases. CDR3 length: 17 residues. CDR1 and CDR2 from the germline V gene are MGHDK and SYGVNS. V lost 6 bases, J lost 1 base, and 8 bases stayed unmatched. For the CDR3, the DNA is TGTGCCAGCAGCCGGACAGGGCAAAATTCTGGGGCCAACGTCCTGACTTTC. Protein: CASSRTGQNSGANVLTF.

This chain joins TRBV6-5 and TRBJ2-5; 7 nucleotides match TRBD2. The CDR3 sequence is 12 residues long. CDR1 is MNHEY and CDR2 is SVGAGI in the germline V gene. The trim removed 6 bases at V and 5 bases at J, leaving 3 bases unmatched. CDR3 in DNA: TGTGCCAGCAGGGGGAGGGCGGAGACCCAGTACTTC. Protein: CASRGRAETQYF.

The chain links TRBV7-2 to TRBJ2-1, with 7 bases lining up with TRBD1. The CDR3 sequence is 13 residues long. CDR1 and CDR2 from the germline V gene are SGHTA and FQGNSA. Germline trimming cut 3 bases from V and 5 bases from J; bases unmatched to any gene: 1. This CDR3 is CASSLTGNNEQFF. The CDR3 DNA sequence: TGTGCCAGCAGCTTGACAGGGAACAATGAGCAGTTCTTC.

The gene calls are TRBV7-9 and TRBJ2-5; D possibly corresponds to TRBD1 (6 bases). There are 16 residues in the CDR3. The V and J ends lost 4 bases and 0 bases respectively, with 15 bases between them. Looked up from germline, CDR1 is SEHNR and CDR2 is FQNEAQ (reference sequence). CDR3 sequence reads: CASSSNQGTYQETQYF. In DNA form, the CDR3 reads TGTGCCAGCAGCTCTAATCAGGGGACGTACCAAGAGACCCAGTACTTC.

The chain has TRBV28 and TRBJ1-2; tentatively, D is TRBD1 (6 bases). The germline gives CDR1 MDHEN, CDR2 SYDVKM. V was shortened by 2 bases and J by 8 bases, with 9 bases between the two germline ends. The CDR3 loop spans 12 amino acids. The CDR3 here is CASSLAGAGYTF. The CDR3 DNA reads TGTGCCAGCAGTTTAGCAGGGGCAGGCTACACCTTC.

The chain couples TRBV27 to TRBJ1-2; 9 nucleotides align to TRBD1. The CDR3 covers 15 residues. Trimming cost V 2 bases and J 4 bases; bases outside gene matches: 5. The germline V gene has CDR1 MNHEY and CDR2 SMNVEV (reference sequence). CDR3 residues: CASSLRTGAVYGYTF. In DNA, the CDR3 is TGTGCCAGCAGTTTAAGGACAGGGGCCGTCTATGGCTACACCTTC.

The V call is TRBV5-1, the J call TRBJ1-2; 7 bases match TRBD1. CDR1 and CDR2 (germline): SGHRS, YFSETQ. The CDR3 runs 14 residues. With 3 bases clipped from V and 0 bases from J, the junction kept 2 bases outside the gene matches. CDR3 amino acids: CASSSGQTNYGYTF. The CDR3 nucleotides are TGCGCCAGCAGCTCGGGACAGACTAACTATGGCTACACCTTC. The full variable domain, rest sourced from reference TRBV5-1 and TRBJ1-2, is KAGVTQTPRYLIKTRGQQVTLSCSPISGHRSVSWYQQTPGQGLQFLFEYFSETQRNKGNFPGRFSGRQFSNSRSEMNVSTLELGDSALYLCASSSGQTNYGYTFGSGTRLTVV.

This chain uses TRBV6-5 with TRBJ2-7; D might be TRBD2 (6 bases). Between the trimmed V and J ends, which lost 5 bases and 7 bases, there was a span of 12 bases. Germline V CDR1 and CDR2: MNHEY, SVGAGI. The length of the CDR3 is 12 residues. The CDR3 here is CASSPSGREQYF. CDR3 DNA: TGTGCCAGCAGTCCCTCGGGGAGGGAGCAGTACTTC.

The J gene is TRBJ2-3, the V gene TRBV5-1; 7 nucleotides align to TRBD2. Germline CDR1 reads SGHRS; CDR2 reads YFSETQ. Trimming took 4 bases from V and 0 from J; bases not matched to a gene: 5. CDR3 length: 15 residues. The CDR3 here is CASSPPGGSTDTQYF. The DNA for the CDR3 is TGCGCCAGCAGCCCGCCGGGGGGTAGCACAGATACGCAGTATTTT.

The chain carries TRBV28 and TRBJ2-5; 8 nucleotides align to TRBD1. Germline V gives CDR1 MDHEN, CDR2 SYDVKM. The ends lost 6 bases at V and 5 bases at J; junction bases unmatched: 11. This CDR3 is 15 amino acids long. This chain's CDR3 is CASRGTGDPGETQYF. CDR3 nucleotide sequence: TGTGCCAGCAGGGGGACAGGCGACCCCGGGGAGACCCAGTACTTC.

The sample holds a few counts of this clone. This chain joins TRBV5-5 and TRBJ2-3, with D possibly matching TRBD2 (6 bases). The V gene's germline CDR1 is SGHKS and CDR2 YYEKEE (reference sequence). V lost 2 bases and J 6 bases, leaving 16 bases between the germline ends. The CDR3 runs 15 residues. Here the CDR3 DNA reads TGTGCCAGCAGCTTTGGAGGAGGAGGGATGGATACGCAGTATTTT. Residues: CASSFGGGGMDTQYF. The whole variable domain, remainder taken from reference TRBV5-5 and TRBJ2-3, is DAGVTQSPTHLIKTRGQQVTLRCSPISGHKSVSWYQQVLGQGPQFIFQYYEKEERGRGNFPDRFSARQFPNYSSELNVNALLLGDSALYLCASSFGGGGMDTQYFGPGTRLTVL.

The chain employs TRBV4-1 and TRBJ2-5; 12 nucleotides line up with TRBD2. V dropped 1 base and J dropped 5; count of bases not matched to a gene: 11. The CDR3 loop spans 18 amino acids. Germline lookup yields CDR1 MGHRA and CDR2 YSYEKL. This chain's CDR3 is CASSQGNLAGGALETQYF. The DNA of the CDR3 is TGCGCCAGCAGCCAAGGAAACCTAGCGGGGGGGGCCTTGGAGACCCAGTACTTC.

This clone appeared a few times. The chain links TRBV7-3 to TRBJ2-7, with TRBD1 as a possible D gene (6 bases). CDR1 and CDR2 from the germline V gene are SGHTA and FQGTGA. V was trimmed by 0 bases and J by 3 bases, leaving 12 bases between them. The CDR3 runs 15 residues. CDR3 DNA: TGTGCCAGCAGCTTAACAGGGGGTTTCATCTACGAGCAGTACTTC. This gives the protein CASSLTGGFIYEQYF.

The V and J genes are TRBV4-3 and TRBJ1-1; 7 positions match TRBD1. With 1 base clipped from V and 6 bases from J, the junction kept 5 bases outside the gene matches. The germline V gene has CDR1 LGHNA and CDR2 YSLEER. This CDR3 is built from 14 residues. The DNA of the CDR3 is TGCGCCAGCAGCCAAGTAGGGCAGGGGGCTGAAGCTTTCTTT. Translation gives CASSQVGQGAEAFF.